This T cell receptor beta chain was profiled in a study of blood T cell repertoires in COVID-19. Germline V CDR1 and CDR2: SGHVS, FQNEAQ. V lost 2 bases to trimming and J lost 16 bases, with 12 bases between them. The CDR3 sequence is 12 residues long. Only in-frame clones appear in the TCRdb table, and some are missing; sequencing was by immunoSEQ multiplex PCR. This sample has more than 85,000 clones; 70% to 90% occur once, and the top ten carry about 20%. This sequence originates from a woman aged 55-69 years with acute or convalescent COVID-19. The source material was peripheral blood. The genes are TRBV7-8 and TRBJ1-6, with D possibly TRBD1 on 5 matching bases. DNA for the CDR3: TGTGCCAGCAGCTTATTACCAGGGCCTCTCCACTTT. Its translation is CASSLLPGPLHF.